The 32 T cell receptor beta chains given below trace back to one sample, sequenced in a study of OX40 agonist ivuxolimab in advanced cancers. Clones were read by immunoSEQ multiplex PCR, and TCRdb kept only the in-frame ones, dropping some. The sample lists 63,000 or so clones, roughly 80% occurring once. The specimen comprised CD4+ or CD8+ T cells sorted from blood, sampled in a trial of the OX40 agonist ivuxolimab. The receptors stem from an adult with an advanced solid tumor such as melanoma, head and neck, liver or kidney cancer.

The chain employs TRBV9 and TRBJ2-6; D unclear. The V gene's germline CDR1 is SGDLS and CDR2 YYNGEE. Trimming left V 0 bases short and J 0 bases short, with 16 bases between. The CDR3 sequence is 19 residues long. CDR3 sequence (DNA): TGTGCCAGCAGCGTAGAGGGCAGGTCCCCCGGCTCTGGGGCCAACGTCCTGACTTTC. Residues: CASSVEGRSPGSGANVLTF. The full variable domain, with the rest looked up from reference TRBV9 and TRBJ2-6, is DSGVTQTPKHLITATGQRVTLRCSPRSGDLSVYWYQQSLDQGLQFLIQYYNGEERAKGNILERFSAQQFPDLHSELNLSSLELGDSALYFCASSVEGRSPGSGANVLTFGAGSRLTVL.

The chain has TRBV5-1 and TRBJ1-6, with 11 bases identical to TRBD1. CDR3 length equals 16 residues. V lost 5 bases, J lost 10 bases, and 11 bases stayed unmatched. Germline V gene sequence: CDR1 SGHRS, CDR2 YFSETQ. The CDR3 nucleotides read TGCGCCAGCAGTCTCCAAGGACAGGGGGCTGGCTCACCCCTCCACTTT. This gives the protein CASSLQGQGAGSPLHF.

This rearrangement joins TRBV18 to TRBJ2-5, with 8 bases identical to TRBD1. The germline CDR1 and CDR2 sequences are KGHSH and LQKENI. J was trimmed by 9 bases and V by 3 bases; bases with no gene match: 6. The CDR3 contains 13 residues. The CDR3 DNA reads as TGTGCCAGCTCACCTGGACAGGGCTGGGCCCAGTACTTC. Amino acids: CASSPGQGWAQYF.

The chain carries TRBV5-1 and TRBJ2-1; the D gene could be TRBD1 or TRBD2 (6 bases each). The CDR3 sequence is 14 residues long. Trimming shortened V by 4 bases and J by 5 bases, and 13 bases separated the two germline ends. Germline-derived CDR1 and CDR2 are SGHRS and YFSETQ. Written as DNA, the CDR3 is TGCGCCAGCAGCCACACGGGGGCGCACAATGAGCAGTTCTTC. Amino acid sequence: CASSHTGAHNEQFF.

The chain has TRBV4-1 and TRBJ1-1; possibly TRBD1 for D (5 bases). Germline CDR1 MGHRA, CDR2 YSYEKL. Between the trimmed V and J ends, which lost 1 base and 4 bases, there was a span of 13 bases. There are 15 residues in the CDR3. The CDR3 nucleotides are TGCGCCAGCAGCCAAGGGTTCAGGGCGGGCACTGAAGCTTTCTTT. Protein sequence: CASSQGFRAGTEAFF.

The chain recombines TRBV5-1 with TRBJ2-5; TRBD1 is a possible D gene (6 bases). There are 15 residues in the CDR3. Germline-derived CDR1 and CDR2 are SGHRS and YFSETQ. V lost 0 bases and J lost 5, with 14 bases in between. Here the CDR3 DNA reads TGCGCCAGCAGCTTGGGATGGGGGCCGGGTGAGACCCAGTACTTC. The encoded protein is CASSLGWGPGETQYF.

The chain employs TRBV5-6 and TRBJ2-7; D unclear. This CDR3 has 13 amino acids. V was trimmed by 1 base and J by 3 bases, leaving 8 bases between them. Germline V CDR1 and CDR2: SGHDT, YYEEEE. CDR3 DNA sequence: TGTGCCAGCAGCTTGATCGGGCACTACGAGCAGTACTTC. It codes for CASSLIGHYEQYF.

Details on this clone: Mismatch with germline at one junction end may stem from a read error. CDR3 region: CASRSDRDHF. The CDR3 DNA sequence: TGTGCCAGTAGGTCGGACAGGGACCACTTC. The chain links TRBV19 to TRBJ1-2; 8 bases are a match to TRBD1. From germline, CDR1 is LNHDA and CDR2 SQIVND (reference sequence). This CDR3 has 10 residues.

This chain links TRBV11-2 with TRBJ2-7; 11 bases fit TRBD1. Germline CDR1 is SGHAT and CDR2 is FQNNGV. Unmatched junction bases numbered 6, after V lost 2 bases and J lost 0 bases. The CDR3 has 17 residues. CDR3 loop: CASSLSGDRGSSYEQYF. In DNA form, the CDR3 reads TGTGCCAGCAGCTTAAGTGGGGACAGGGGGTCCTCCTACGAGCAGTACTTC.

In this sample, this clone turned up once. The chain recombines TRBV5-1 with TRBJ2-5, with D perhaps given as TRBD1 or TRBD2 (5 bases each). The CDR3 sequence is 18 residues long. With 7 bases removed from V and 2 bases from J, the gap between germline ends came to 27 bases. Germline lookup yields CDR1 SGHRS and CDR2 YFSETQ. The CDR3 nucleotides read TGCGCCAGCCGGTCAGGGAAAGGGTTGGGAGTTACTCAAGAGACCCAGTACTTC. It encodes CASRSGKGLGVTQETQYF. The full variable domain, with the rest looked up from reference TRBV5-1 and TRBJ2-5, is KAGVTQTPRYLIKTRGQQVTLSCSPISGHRSVSWYQQTPGQGLQFLFEYFSETQRNKGNFPGRFSGRQFSNSRSEMNVSTLELGDSALYLCASRSGKGLGVTQETQYFGPGTRLLVL.

The V call is TRBV4-3, the J call TRBJ2-1, with 10 bases fitting TRBD2. The CDR3 runs to 19 residues. Per germline, CDR1 LGHNA and CDR2 YSLEER. After removal of 1 base from V and 0 bases from J, the junction contained 9 bases not matched to a gene. DNA of the CDR3: TGCGCCAGCAGCCAAGGGACTAGCGGTTTCTCGAGCTCCTACAATGAGCAGTTCTTC. Protein product: CASSQGTSGFSSSYNEQFF.

CDR3 DNA sequence: TGTGCCAGTAGTACAGGGAGAGGGAACACCGGGGAGCTGTTTTTT. This translates into CASSTGRGNTGELFF. J is TRBJ2-2 and V is TRBV19; either TRBD1 or TRBD2 may supply D (5 bases each). Per germline, CDR1 LNHDA and CDR2 SQIVND (reference sequence). There are 15 residues in the CDR3. The V gene lost 4 bases and the J gene lost 1 base, with 10 bases spanning the gap.

The chain recombines TRBV6-5 with TRBJ1-6; no reliable D call. V was trimmed by 0 bases and J by 10 bases, leaving 16 bases between them. Germline lookup yields CDR1 MNHEY and CDR2 SVGAGI. This CDR3 contains 16 residues. CDR3 in amino acids: CASSYSGISPNSPLHF. Here the CDR3 DNA reads TGTGCCAGCAGTTACTCGGGCATCAGCCCCAACTCACCCCTCCACTTT.

CDR3 sequence: CASRKFGQGANYGYTF. In DNA form, the CDR3 reads TGTGCCAGCAGAAAATTCGGACAGGGAGCTAACTATGGCTACACCTTC. The rearrangement uses TRBV13 and TRBJ1-2; 8 bases line up with TRBD1. J gave up 0 bases and V 6 bases, and 9 bases lay outside the gene matches. The CDR3 is made up of 16 amino acids. Germline V gene lookup returns CDR1 PRHDT and CDR2 FYEKMQ (reference sequence). Drawing the rest from reference TRBV13 and TRBJ1-2, the complete variable domain is AAGVIQSPRHLIKEKRETATLKCYPIPRHDTVYWYQQGPGQDPQFLISFYEKMQSDKGSIPDRFSAQQFSDYHSELNMSSLELGDSALYFCASRKFGQGANYGYTFGSGTRLTVV.

The CDR3 spells CASSVSSWNEQFF. In DNA, the CDR3 is TGTGCCAGCAGCGTATCTAGTTGGAATGAGCAGTTCTTC. V is TRBV9 and J is TRBJ2-1; no firm D call. Germline lookup yields CDR1 SGDLS and CDR2 YYNGEE. Trimming removed 1 base at V and 7 bases at J, with 9 bases between. The length of the CDR3 is 13 residues.

The V and J genes are TRBV27 and TRBJ2-7, with 8 nucleotides matching TRBD2. The V gene end was trimmed by 5 bases and the J gene end by 2 bases; junction bases not matched to a gene: 8. CDR3 size: 15 residues. Germline assignment: CDR1 MNHEY and CDR2 SMNVEV (reference sequence). This CDR3 reads CASSPKGLGTYEQYF. For the CDR3, the DNA is TGTGCCAGCAGTCCCAAGGGACTAGGGACCTACGAGCAGTACTTC.

The chain links TRBV5-1 to TRBJ1-2, with D uncertain. The CDR3 extends over 14 amino acids. CDR1 is SGHRS, CDR2 YFSETQ, per germline. V was cut by 0 bases and J by 10 bases, with 16 bases left in between. This CDR3 is CASSLVGGIGDYTF. The CDR3 nucleotides read TGCGCCAGCAGCTTGGTGGGCGGGATTGGCGACTACACCTTC.

The gene calls are TRBV5-1 and TRBJ2-1; 8 positions match TRBD2. CDR3 size: 14 residues. The J segment lost 3 bases and the V segment lost 3 bases, leaving 2 bases of the junction unmatched. Looked up from germline, CDR1 is SGHRS and CDR2 is YFSETQ. The CDR3 loop is CASSSGGVYNEQFF. The DNA for the CDR3 is TGCGCCAGCAGCTCCGGGGGGGTCTACAATGAGCAGTTCTTC.

This chain joins TRBV28 and TRBJ1-2; a weak D match, TRBD1 (5 bases). This CDR3 has 15 residues. From germline, CDR1 is MDHEN and CDR2 SYDVKM. Trimming left V 4 bases short and J 3 bases short, with 15 bases between. This CDR3 reads CASSSPAGTHYGYTF. CDR3 coding DNA: TGTGCCAGCAGTTCTCCAGCCGGGACCCACTATGGCTACACCTTC.

V and J are TRBV5-1 and TRBJ1-4, with D unclear. Trimming stripped 3 bases from V and 2 bases from J, with 11 bases between. The length of the CDR3 is 15 residues. CDR1 SGHRS and CDR2 YFSETQ come from the germline V gene. Written as DNA, the CDR3 is TGCGCCAGCAGCTCCGGACCGGGGACTAATGAAAAACTGTTTTTT. It is translated as CASSSGPGTNEKLFF.

The rearrangement joins TRBV20-1 to TRBJ1-1; the D is unclear. Germline V lookup: CDR1 DFQATT, CDR2 SNEGSKA (reference sequence). V shed 6 bases and J shed 6 bases, with 11 bases lying between them. There are 11 residues in the CDR3. CDR3 amino acids: CSARRWPEAFF. The CDR3 nucleotides read TGCAGTGCCCGCCGGTGGCCTGAAGCTTTCTTT.

This clone was observed a few times. The chain couples TRBV6-4 to TRBJ2-3; D unclear. This CDR3 has 13 residues. V gave up 2 bases and J gave up 2 bases, with 5 bases separating them. CDR1 MRHNA and CDR2 SNTAGT come from the germline V gene. The CDR3 nucleotides are TGTGCCAGCAGTGACACCCCCACAGATACGCAGTATTTT. Encoded protein: CASSDTPTDTQYF.

The V and J genes are TRBV10-3 and TRBJ2-7, with 9 bases aligning to TRBD1. In germline, CDR1 is ENHRY, CDR2 SYGVKD. This CDR3 region has 16 residues. With 3 bases clipped from V and 0 bases from J, the junction kept 6 bases outside the gene matches. In nucleotides, the CDR3 is TGTGCCATCAGTGATAGGGACAGGGTGAGCTCCTACGAGCAGTACTTC. Translation gives CAISDRDRVSSYEQYF.

This chain uses TRBV7-2 with TRBJ2-3, with TRBD2 matching 9 bases. Germline V CDR1 and CDR2: SGHTA, FQGNSA. Trimming cost V 5 bases and J 2 bases; bases outside gene matches: 8. This CDR3 comprises 16 residues. CDR3 loop: CASSAQAGGLTDTQYF. The CDR3 DNA reads as TGTGCCAGCAGCGCCCAGGCGGGAGGGCTCACAGATACGCAGTATTTT.

The chain recombines TRBV19 with TRBJ2-7; D possibly corresponds to TRBD2 (6 bases). There are 13 residues in the CDR3. The ends were cut back, 10 bases at V and 3 bases at J, with 16 bases in the middle. CDR1 is LNHDA and CDR2 is SQIVND in the germline V gene (reference sequence). DNA of the CDR3: TGTGCCACTTCGCGGGGAGGCTTCTACGAGCAGTACTTC. This sequence encodes CATSRGGFYEQYF.

The chain links TRBV7-3 to TRBJ2-7, with D perhaps being TRBD1 or TRBD2 (6 bases each). Germline values: CDR1 SGHTA, CDR2 FQGTGA. V was cut by 2 bases and J by 4 bases, with 12 bases left in between. The CDR3 runs to 14 residues. For the CDR3, the DNA is TGTGCCAGCAGCTTACGGGGGCTGGGATACGAGCAGTACTTC. It codes for CASSLRGLGYEQYF.

This clone was found once. The chain has TRBV7-2 and TRBJ2-7; TRBD1 matches 7 bases. With V trimmed by 3 bases and J by 5 bases, 7 bases remained unmatched. This CDR3 contains 14 residues. Germline CDR1 reads SGHTA; CDR2 reads FQGNSA. CDR3 in amino acids: CASSFGRGNNEQYF. The DNA for the CDR3 is TGTGCCAGCAGCTTTGGCAGGGGGAACAACGAGCAGTACTTC.

The J gene is TRBJ1-1, the V gene TRBV11-2; the D gene is possibly TRBD1 (5 bases). There are 14 residues in the CDR3. Trimming cost V 5 bases and J 5 bases, with 15 bases left between them. The V gene's germline CDR1 is SGHAT and CDR2 FQNNGV. The CDR3 nucleotides read TGTGCCAGCAGCCGTGGGGGGGTTGGGACTGAAGCTTTCTTT. Translated: CASSRGGVGTEAFF.

V and J are TRBV2 and TRBJ2-5; D possibly corresponds to TRBD1 (6 bases). This CDR3 is 11 amino acids long. V was trimmed by 8 bases and J by 7 bases, leaving 11 bases between them. The germline V gene encodes CDR1 SNHLY and CDR2 FYNNEI. The CDR3 coding sequence is TGTGCCAGCGGACAGTACGGGACCCAGTACTTC. Translation gives CASGQYGTQYF.

The chain links TRBV9 to TRBJ2-1, with a possible D match to TRBD1 (7 bases). The CDR3 spans 18 residues. V lost 0 bases and J lost 0, with 16 bases in between. The V gene's germline CDR1 is SGDLS and CDR2 YYNGEE. The CDR3 here is CASSVAGGQLSSYNEQFF. The CDR3 DNA reads as TGTGCCAGCAGCGTAGCCGGGGGACAGCTCAGCTCCTACAATGAGCAGTTCTTC. The whole variable domain, remainder taken from reference TRBV9 and TRBJ2-1, is DSGVTQTPKHLITATGQRVTLRCSPRSGDLSVYWYQQSLDQGLQFLIQYYNGEERAKGNILERFSAQQFPDLHSELNLSSLELGDSALYFCASSVAGGQLSSYNEQFFGPGTRLTVL.

The table lists this clone with a count of one. This CDR3 is also generated by other DNA sequences in the sample. This chain links TRBV5-6 with TRBJ1-1, with 10 bases matching TRBD1. J lost 4 bases, V lost 0 bases, and 0 bases had no gene match. Germline CDR1 SGHDT, CDR2 YYEEEE. The CDR3 covers 14 residues. The CDR3 spells CASSLGDRGTEAFF. The CDR3, as DNA: TGTGCCAGCAGCTTGGGGGACAGGGGCACTGAAGCTTTCTTT.

The gene calls are TRBV7-2 and TRBJ1-5; D remains ambiguous. Trimming left V 5 bases short and J 9 bases short, with 17 bases between. The CDR3 totals 14 residues. Germline CDR1 and CDR2: SGHTA and FQGNSA. The CDR3 reads CASSPPAVPRPQHF. CDR3 nucleotides: TGTGCCAGCAGCCCCCCGGCAGTGCCAAGGCCCCAGCATTTT.